This T cell receptor beta chain was observed in a study of neurological immune-mediated disorders. The study drew its healthy controls from blood bank volunteers in Maryland, USA. Over 200 million TCR-beta sequences, together covering 15-18 subjects, were produced by every individual sequencing run that was carried out. TCRdb re-derived calls from the 5' RACE reads in MiXCR, one entry per CDR3 protein. The profile shows roughly 80,000 distinct CDR3 sequences, over 15% of them singletons. Broader study findings: Falling below healthy controls, multiple sclerosis showed the least TCR clonal expansion, while HTLV-1-associated myelopathy showed the most.

This clonotype came up many times. Its specificity is unknown. The germline CDR1 and CDR2 sequences are SGHVS and FNYEAQ. Deletions cut 1 base from V and 3 bases from J, with 13 bases between. The CDR3 runs 15 residues. The sample taken for sequencing was PBMCs. The chain is built from TRBV7-6 and TRBJ2-7, with TRBD2 as a possible D gene (6 bases). The TCR comes from a woman in her 40s in good health. The CDR3 reads CASSLEGLGDYEQYF. Here the CDR3 DNA reads TGTGCCAGCAGCTTAGAGGGACTGGGGGACTACGAGCAGTACTTC.